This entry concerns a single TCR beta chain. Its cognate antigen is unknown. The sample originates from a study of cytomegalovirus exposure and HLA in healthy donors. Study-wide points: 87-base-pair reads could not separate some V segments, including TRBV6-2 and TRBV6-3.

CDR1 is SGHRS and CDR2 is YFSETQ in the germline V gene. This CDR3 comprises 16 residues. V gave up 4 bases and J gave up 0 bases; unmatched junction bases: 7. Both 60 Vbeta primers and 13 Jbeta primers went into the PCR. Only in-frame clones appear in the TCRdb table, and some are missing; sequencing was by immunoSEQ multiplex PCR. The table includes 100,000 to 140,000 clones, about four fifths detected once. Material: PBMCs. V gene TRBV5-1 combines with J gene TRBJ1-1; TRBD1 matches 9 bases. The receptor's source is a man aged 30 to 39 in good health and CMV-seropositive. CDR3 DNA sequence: TGCGCCAGCAGCCTTACAGGGGGCACGATGAACACTGAAGCTTTCTTT. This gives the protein CASSLTGGTMNTEAFF.